This T cell receptor (beta chain) was retrieved from a study of T cells in localized non-small cell lung cancer. Assay used: immunoSEQ multiplex PCR; TCRdb lists only in-frame clones, some missing. The profile covers about 2,700 clones, with just under 45% appearing a single time and roughly 16% taken by the ten largest. This TCR came from a woman between 35 and 70 years old with stage II squamous cell lung carcinoma. Sequencing used lung tumor tissue, obtained before any cancer treatment.

The DNA for the CDR3 is TGTGCCAGCAGTTACCTGAAGAACACTGAAGCTTTCTTT. Protein sequence: CASSYLKNTEAFF. The chain uses TRBV6-8 and TRBJ1-1; D gene ambiguous. Looked up from germline, CDR1 is MNHGY and CDR2 is SAAAGT. CDR3 size: 13 residues. The V and J ends lost 2 bases and 1 base respectively, with 5 bases between them.